These 15 T cell receptor beta chains were all obtained from the same sample, sequenced in a study of glioma-infiltrating T cells. Using RNA template, CDR3s of TCR alpha and beta were amplified with iRepertoire arm-PCR. TCRdb fed the multiplex PCR reads into MiXCR, producing one record per CDR3 protein. Of under 150,000 distinct CDR3 sequences listed, about 39% are singletons. Sequenced: glioma tissue, nonneoplastic brain tissue, or PBMCs (not recorded which). The source of these receptors is a human donor with low-grade glioma or glioblastoma, undergoing nonglioma brain surgery, or in good health (not recorded which).

The chain links TRBV20-1 to TRBJ2-1; 10 positions agree with TRBD2. The germline V gene has CDR1 DFQATT and CDR2 SNEGSKA (reference sequence). The trim removed 0 bases at V and 7 bases at J, leaving 9 bases unmatched. The CDR3 runs 16 residues. The CDR3 region has the DNA TGCAGTGCTAGAGAAAATCTAGCGGGAGTCATAAATGAGCAGTTCTTC. It specifies CSARENLAGVINEQFF.

The V and J genes are TRBV20-1 and TRBJ2-5; TRBD2 agrees at 7 bases. J was trimmed by 2 bases and V by 0 bases; bases with no gene match: 12. Germline CDR1 reads DFQATT; CDR2 reads SNEGSKA (reference sequence). This CDR3 contains 17 residues. The CDR3 loop reads CSAREMGLLAKQETQYF. As DNA, the CDR3 is TGCAGTGCTAGAGAAATGGGACTACTAGCGAAACAAGAGACCCAGTACTTC.

Only a few counts were recorded for this clonotype. This rearrangement joins TRBV2 to TRBJ1-5; D is unclear. Trimming shortened V by 4 bases and J by 5 bases, and 9 bases separated the two germline ends. The germline gives CDR1 SNHLY, CDR2 FYNNEI. The CDR3 extends over 13 amino acids. For the CDR3, the DNA is TGTGCCAGCAGTGCGGGTGGATATCAGCCCCAGCATTTT. Encoded protein: CASSAGGYQPQHF.

This rearrangement joins TRBV20-1 to TRBJ2-3; D not resolved. Germline CDR1 is DFQATT and CDR2 is SNEGSKA (reference sequence). V lost 1 base and J lost 2, with 10 bases in between. The CDR3 totals 14 residues. The CDR3: CSARVGSSTDTQYF. The CDR3 coding sequence is TGCAGTGCTAGAGTGGGCTCTTCCACAGATACGCAGTATTTT.

The sample holds a few counts of this clonotype. The rearrangement joins TRBV2 to TRBJ1-2; D gene ambiguous. V was clipped by 4 bases and J by 0 bases, with 9 bases between them. This CDR3 is built from 14 residues. Germline-derived CDR1 and CDR2 are SNHLY and FYNNEI. For the CDR3, the DNA is TGTGCCAGCAGTGGGACTGGGACTAACTATGGCTACACCTTC. Protein sequence: CASSGTGTNYGYTF.

This clonotype has more than one count but fewer than ten. V usage is TRBV7-2 and J usage is TRBJ1-4; D is possibly TRBD1 (5 bases). Trimming removed 2 bases at V and 4 bases at J, with 11 bases between. Germline CDR1 SGHTA, CDR2 FQGNSA. This CDR3 is 15 amino acids long. For the CDR3, the DNA is TGTGCCAGCAGCTTAAGGGGAGGGGATAATGAAAAACTGTTTTTT. Encoded protein: CASSLRGGDNEKLFF.

This clonotype has more than one count but fewer than ten. The rearrangement links TRBV4-3 to TRBJ2-5, with 11 bases matching TRBD2. The ends lost 0 bases at V and 4 bases at J; junction bases unmatched: 7. This CDR3 region has 17 residues. Germline V lookup: CDR1 LGHNA, CDR2 YSLEER. The CDR3 DNA follows: TGCGCCAGCAGCCAAGACTTAGCGGGAGGGCCTATAGAGACCCAGTACTTC. Amino acids: CASSQDLAGGPIETQYF.

This clonotype was seen at least ten times. The genes are TRBV2 and TRBJ2-3; D is unclear. CDR3 length equals 11 residues. CDR1 and CDR2 from the germline V gene are SNHLY and FYNNEI. V lost 6 bases and J 3 bases, leaving 4 bases between the germline ends. CDR3 amino acids: CASSWTDTQYF. DNA for the CDR3: TGTGCCAGCAGCTGGACAGATACGCAGTATTTT. The whole variable domain, filled in from reference TRBV2 and TRBJ2-3, reads EPEVTQTPSHQVTQMGQEVILRCVPISNHLYFYWYRQILGQKVEFLVSFYNNEISEKSEIFDDQFSVERPDGSNFTLKIRSTKLEDSAMYFCASSWTDTQYFGPGTRLTVL.

The rearrangement uses TRBV3-1 and TRBJ2-3, with no clear D. Trimming stripped 1 base from V and 2 bases from J, with 7 bases between. The CDR3 length is 14 residues. The germline V gene has CDR1 LGHDT and CDR2 YNNKEL (reference sequence). The CDR3 loop reads CASSQVGYTDTQYF. CDR3 in DNA: TGTGCCAGCAGCCAAGTGGGCTACACAGATACGCAGTATTTT.

Comment on this clonotype: A read error may account for a junction end that differs from germline. In DNA, the CDR3 is TGCGCCAACAGTGAGTTAATAGCGGGAGTTCAGTACTTC. This translates into CANSELIAGVQYF. The gene calls are TRBV10-1 and TRBJ2-7; 9 bases map to TRBD2. The CDR3 runs to 13 residues. Germline lookup yields CDR1 WNHNN and CDR2 SYGVQD (reference sequence).

This CDR3 is CASSSQFGGTETQYF. CDR3 DNA sequence: TGTGCCAGCAGTTCCCAATTTGGAGGTACGGAGACCCAGTACTTC. The rearrangement joins TRBV6-6 to TRBJ2-5, with D perhaps matching TRBD2 (5 bases). The germline V and J ends were trimmed by 4 bases and 5 bases, with 17 bases remaining between them. The germline V gene encodes CDR1 MNHNY and CDR2 SVGAGI (reference sequence). The CDR3 length is 15 residues.

V usage is TRBV6-1 and J usage is TRBJ1-6; unclear D gene. V lost 6 bases to trimming and J lost 11 bases, with 17 bases between them. This CDR3 comprises 14 residues. Germline lookup yields CDR1 MNHNS and CDR2 SASEGT. CDR3 in DNA: TGTGCCAGCAGCACCTTGGGAGGTTATCCACCCCTCCACTTT. Translated, it gives CASSTLGGYPPLHF.

This clonotype was found once. The genes are TRBV20-1 and TRBJ2-7; D may be TRBD1 or TRBD2 (6 bases each). The CDR3 contains 15 residues. Per germline, CDR1 DFQATT and CDR2 SNEGSKA (reference sequence). CDR3 protein: CSVVNSRGPSYEQYF. CDR3 bases: TGCAGCGTTGTTAATTCCCGGGGGCCCTCCTACGAGCAGTACTTC.

Notes on this clonotype: At one end, the junction sequence differs from germline, possibly due to a read error. The chain joins TRBV28 to TRBJ1-4, with no clear D. Germline values: CDR1 MDHEN, CDR2 SYDVKM. The CDR3 consists of 15 residues. The CDR3 DNA follows: TGTGCCAGCACCACTGATTGGACGGGCAATGAAAGACTGTTTTTT. Protein: CASTTDWTGNERLFF. Full variable domain (outside the CDR3, taken from reference TRBV28 and TRBJ1-4): DVKVTQSSRYLVKRTGEKVFLECVQDMDHENMFWYRQDPGLGLRLIYFSYDVKMKEKGDIPEGYSVSREKKERFSLILESASTNQTSMYLCASTTDWTGNERLFFGSGTQLSVL.

Of note for this clonotype: Sequence at one end of the junction differs from germline and may be a read error. The V and J genes are TRBV6-1 and TRBJ1-5, with D possibly matching TRBD1 (5 bases). Germline CDR1 and CDR2: MNHNS and SASEGT. This CDR3 has 14 residues. In DNA, the CDR3 is TGTGCCAGCAGCCGGGACTTCGTCAATCAGTCCCAGCATTTT. Translation gives CASSRDFVNQSQHF.